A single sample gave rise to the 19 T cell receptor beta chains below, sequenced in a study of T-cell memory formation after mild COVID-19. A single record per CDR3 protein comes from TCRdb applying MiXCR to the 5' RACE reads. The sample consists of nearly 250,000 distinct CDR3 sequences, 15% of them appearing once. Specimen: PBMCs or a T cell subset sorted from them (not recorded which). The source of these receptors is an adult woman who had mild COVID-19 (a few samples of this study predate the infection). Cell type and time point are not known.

As DNA, the CDR3 is TGCGCCAGCAGCACCCGGGACAGCCTTCGGGAGCAGTACTTC. Protein product: CASSTRDSLREQYF. The chain combines TRBV5-1 with TRBJ2-7; 7 bases are shared with TRBD1. Unmatched junction bases numbered 11, after V lost 4 bases and J lost 7 bases. CDR1 is SGHRS and CDR2 is YFSETQ in the germline V gene. There are 14 residues in the CDR3.

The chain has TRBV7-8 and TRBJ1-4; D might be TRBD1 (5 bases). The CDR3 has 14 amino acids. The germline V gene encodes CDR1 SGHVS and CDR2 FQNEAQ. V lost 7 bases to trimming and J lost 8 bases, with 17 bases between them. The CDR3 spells CASNPQGFPEKLFF. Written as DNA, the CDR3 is TGTGCCAGCAACCCGCAGGGTTTTCCGGAAAAACTGTTTTTT.

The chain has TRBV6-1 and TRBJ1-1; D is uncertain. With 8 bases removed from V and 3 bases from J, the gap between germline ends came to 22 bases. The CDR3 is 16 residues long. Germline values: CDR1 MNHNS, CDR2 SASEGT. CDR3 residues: CASFAIAARWDTEAFF. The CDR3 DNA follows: TGTGCCAGCTTCGCAATAGCCGCCCGGTGGGACACTGAAGCTTTCTTT.

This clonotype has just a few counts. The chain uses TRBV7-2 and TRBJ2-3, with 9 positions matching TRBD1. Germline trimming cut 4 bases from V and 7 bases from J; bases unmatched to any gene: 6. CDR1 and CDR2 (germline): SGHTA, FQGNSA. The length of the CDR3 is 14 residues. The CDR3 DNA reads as TGTGCCAGCAGCTGGACAGGGGTTGAGAATACGCAGTATTTT. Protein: CASSWTGVENTQYF.

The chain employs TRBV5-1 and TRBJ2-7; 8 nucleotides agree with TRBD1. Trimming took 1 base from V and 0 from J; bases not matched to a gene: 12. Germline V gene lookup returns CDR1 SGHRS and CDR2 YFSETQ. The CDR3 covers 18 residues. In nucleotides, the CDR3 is TGCGCCAGCAGCTTGAGAGGACAGGGCGGCCCGAGCTCCTACGAGCAGTACTTC. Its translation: CASSLRGQGGPSSYEQYF.

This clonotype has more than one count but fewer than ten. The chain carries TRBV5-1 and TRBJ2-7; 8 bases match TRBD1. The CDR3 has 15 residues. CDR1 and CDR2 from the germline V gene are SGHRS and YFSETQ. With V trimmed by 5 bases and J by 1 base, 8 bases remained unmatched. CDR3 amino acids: CASRSPGQASYEQYF. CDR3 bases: TGCGCCAGCAGGTCTCCGGGACAGGCTTCCTACGAGCAGTACTTC.

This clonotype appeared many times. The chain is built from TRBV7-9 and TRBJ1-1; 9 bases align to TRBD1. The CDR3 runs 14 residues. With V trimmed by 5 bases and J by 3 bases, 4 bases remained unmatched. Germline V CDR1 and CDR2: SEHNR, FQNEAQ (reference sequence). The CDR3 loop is CASSPRTGDTEAFF. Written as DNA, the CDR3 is TGTGCCAGCAGCCCGAGGACAGGGGACACTGAAGCTTTCTTT.

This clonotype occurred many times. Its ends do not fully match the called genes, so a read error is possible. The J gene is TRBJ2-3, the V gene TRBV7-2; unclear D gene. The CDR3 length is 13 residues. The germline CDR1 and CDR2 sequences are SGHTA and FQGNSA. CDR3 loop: CASSPTSTDTQYF. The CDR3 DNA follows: TGCGCCAGCAGCCCTACTAGCACAGATACGCAGTATTTT.

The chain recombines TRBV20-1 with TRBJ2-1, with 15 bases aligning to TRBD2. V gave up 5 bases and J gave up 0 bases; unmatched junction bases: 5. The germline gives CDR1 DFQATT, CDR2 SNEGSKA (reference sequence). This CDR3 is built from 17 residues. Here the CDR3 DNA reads TGCAGTGCTGGACTAGCGGGGGGGCCTATCTCCTACAATGAGCAGTTCTTC. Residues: CSAGLAGGPISYNEQFF.

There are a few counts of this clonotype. The DNA for the CDR3 is TGTGCCACCAGTGAAGTGACCAAACAGCCCCAGCATTTT. Protein product: CATSEVTKQPQHF. J is TRBJ1-5 and V is TRBV15; D uncertain. Trimming removed 6 bases from V and 7 bases from J, with 13 bases in between. The CDR3 runs 13 residues. Germline-derived CDR1 and CDR2 are LNHNV and YYDKDF (reference sequence).

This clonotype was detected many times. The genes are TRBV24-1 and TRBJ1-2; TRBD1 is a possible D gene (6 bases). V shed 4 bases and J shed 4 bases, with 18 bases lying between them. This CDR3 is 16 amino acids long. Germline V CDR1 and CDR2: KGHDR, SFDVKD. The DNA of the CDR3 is TGTGCCACCAGTGACGGCTCTGCAGGGGTTATCTATGGCTACACCTTC. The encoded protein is CATSDGSAGVIYGYTF.

The CDR3 sequence: CASRGGGSIQYF. CDR3 DNA: TGTGCCAGCAGGGGAGGGGGGAGCATTCAGTACTTC. The J gene is TRBJ2-4, the V gene TRBV25-1, with D tentatively TRBD2 (7 bases). The V gene's germline CDR1 is MGHDK and CDR2 SYGVNS. Trimming removed 6 bases at V and 9 bases at J, with 12 bases between. This CDR3 has 12 amino acids.

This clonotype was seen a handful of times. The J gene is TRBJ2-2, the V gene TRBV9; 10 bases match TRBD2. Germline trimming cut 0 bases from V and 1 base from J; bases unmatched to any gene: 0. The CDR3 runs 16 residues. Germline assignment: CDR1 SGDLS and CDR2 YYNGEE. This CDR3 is CASSVGLAGNTGELFF. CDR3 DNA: TGTGCCAGCAGCGTAGGACTAGCGGGGAACACCGGGGAGCTGTTTTTT.

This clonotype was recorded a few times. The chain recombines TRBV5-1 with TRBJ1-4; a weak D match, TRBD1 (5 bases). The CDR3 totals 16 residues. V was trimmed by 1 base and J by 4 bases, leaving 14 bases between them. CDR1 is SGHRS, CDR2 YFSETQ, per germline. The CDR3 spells CASSLFTDTSNEKLFF. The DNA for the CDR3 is TGCGCCAGCAGCTTGTTTACGGACACCAGTAATGAAAAACTGTTTTTT. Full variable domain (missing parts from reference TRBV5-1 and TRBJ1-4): KAGVTQTPRYLIKTRGQQVTLSCSPISGHRSVSWYQQTPGQGLQFLFEYFSETQRNKGNFPGRFSGRQFSNSRSEMNVSTLELGDSALYLCASSLFTDTSNEKLFFGSGTQLSVL.

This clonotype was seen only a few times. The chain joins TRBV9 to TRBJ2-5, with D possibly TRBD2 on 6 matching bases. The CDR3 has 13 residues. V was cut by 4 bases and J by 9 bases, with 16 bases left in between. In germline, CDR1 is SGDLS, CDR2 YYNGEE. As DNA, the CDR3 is TGTGCCAGCAGCCCAGGCGATCCGGGGGCCCAGTACTTC. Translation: CASSPGDPGAQYF.

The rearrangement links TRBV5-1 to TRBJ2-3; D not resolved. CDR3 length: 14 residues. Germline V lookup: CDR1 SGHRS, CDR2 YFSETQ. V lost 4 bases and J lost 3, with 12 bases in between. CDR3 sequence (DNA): TGCGCCAGCAGCCCGGATCAAACGACAGATACGCAGTATTTT. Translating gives CASSPDQTTDTQYF.

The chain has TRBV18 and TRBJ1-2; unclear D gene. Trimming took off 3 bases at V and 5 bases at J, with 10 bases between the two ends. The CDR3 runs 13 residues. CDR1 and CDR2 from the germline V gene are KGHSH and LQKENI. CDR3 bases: TGTGCCAGCTCACCGGAATCGGGTTATGGCTACACCTTC. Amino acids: CASSPESGYGYTF.

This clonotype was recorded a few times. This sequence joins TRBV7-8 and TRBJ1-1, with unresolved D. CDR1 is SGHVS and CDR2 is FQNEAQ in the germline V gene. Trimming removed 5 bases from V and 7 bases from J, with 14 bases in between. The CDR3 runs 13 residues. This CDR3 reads CASSPSRGDEAFF. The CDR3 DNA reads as TGTGCCAGCAGCCCTAGTCGGGGAGATGAAGCTTTCTTT.

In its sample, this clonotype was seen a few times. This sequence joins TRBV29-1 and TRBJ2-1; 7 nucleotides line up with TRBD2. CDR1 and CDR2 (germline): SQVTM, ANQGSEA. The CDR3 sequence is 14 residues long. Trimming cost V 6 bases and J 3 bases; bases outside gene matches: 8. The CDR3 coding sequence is TGCAGCGTAGGCCTAGCGGCGAACTACAATGAGCAGTTCTTC. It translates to CSVGLAANYNEQFF.